A selection of T cell receptor beta chains follows, all from one sample in a study of shared clonotypes between healthy human individuals. The table came from immunoSEQ multiplex PCR; TCRdb's copy has only in-frame clones and leaves some out. Of hundreds of thousands of clones in the sample, about 95% were seen once. Sequences were obtained from naive CD8+ T cells sorted from blood. The receptors stem from a woman between 25 and 40 years old in good health. CDR3s include the opening cysteine and the closing phenylalanine or tryptophan. D genes are given only for firm matches. The size entry is marked missing in some rows and otherwise reads once, few, many or a size class.

clone_size j_call v_call d_call cdr3_aa cdr3_nt
NA TRBJ1-2 TRBV9 TRBD1 CASSSQTGVFYGYTF TGTGCCAGCAGCTCACAGACAGGGGTCTTCTATGGCTACACCTTC
few TRBJ2-7 TRBV7-9 NA CASSSGGFEQYF TGTGCCAGCAGCTCAGGGGGGTTCGAGCAGTACTTC
NA TRBJ2-7 TRBV6-5 NA CASRHNNRAANEQYF TGTGCCAGCAGACACAACAACAGGGCGGCCAACGAGCAGTACTTC
NA TRBJ2-7 TRBV2 TRBD1 CAIPGTGVGEQYF TGTGCCATCCCCGGGACAGGGGTTGGAGAGCAGTACTTC
NA TRBJ2-3 TRBV11-2 NA CASSLGGFPLNTQYF TGTGCCAGCAGCCTAGGGGGTTTCCCTCTTAATACGCAGTATTTT
NA TRBJ1-4 TRBV6-5 NA CASSYGTGKLFF TGTGCCAGCAGTTACGGGACGGGAAAACTGTTTTTT
NA TRBJ1-6 TRBV6-5 NA CASSYSRGGSGAPLHF TGTGCCAGCAGTTACTCGAGAGGCGGTTCGGGAGCACCCCTCCACTTT
NA TRBJ2-7 TRBV27 TRBD2 CASSSFSGTTASYEQYF TGTGCCAGCAGTTCCTTTAGCGGGACTACTGCTTCCTACGAGCAGTACTTC
NA TRBJ2-7 TRBV28 NA CASNFDGLTYEQYF TGTGCCAGCAACTTCGACGGGTTAACCTACGAGCAGTACTTC
NA TRBJ2-7 TRBV7-9 TRBD2 CASSFGLAGYEQYF TGTGCCAGCAGCTTTGGGCTAGCGGGCTACGAGCAGTACTTC
once TRBJ2-7 TRBV4-1 TRBD2 CASSADRATSGRGYEQYF TGCGCCAGCAGCGCAGACAGGGCAACTAGCGGGAGAGGGTACGAGCAGTACTTC
NA TRBJ2-1 TRBV4-2 NA CASSRLGDDYNEQFF TGTGCCAGCAGCCGCTTGGGGGACGACTACAATGAGCAGTTCTTC
NA TRBJ1-4 TRBV6-6 TRBD1 CASSLRTGTVNEKLFF TGTGCCAGCAGTCTGAGGACAGGAACAGTGAATGAAAAACTGTTTTTT
NA TRBJ2-7 TRBV10-1 NA CASSPGGSYEQYF TGCGCCAGCAGCCCCGGTGGGTCCTACGAGCAGTACTTC
NA TRBJ2-7 TRBV9 NA CASSVGGSSYEQYF TGTGCCAGCAGCGTAGGGGGGAGCTCCTACGAGCAGTACTTC
NA TRBJ2-7 TRBV7-9 NA CASSFEDFPSNF TGTGCCAGCAGCTTTGAGGATTTTCCCTCGAACTTC
NA TRBJ1-1 TRBV27 NA CASSPRPSLMNTEAFF TGTGCCAGCAGTCCCCGACCCAGCCTAATGAACACTGAAGCTTTCTTT
NA TRBJ1-2 TRBV28 NA CATNHRDPTF TGTGCCACAAACCACAGGGACCCCACCTTC
NA TRBJ2-5 TRBV28 NA CASSPGEAQETQYF TGTGCCAGCAGCCCAGGGGAGGCGCAAGAGACCCAGTACTTC
NA TRBJ2-7 TRBV15 TRBD1 CATSRKPGQGYYEQYF TGTGCCACCAGCAGAAAACCGGGACAGGGATACTACGAGCAGTACTTC
once TRBJ1-1 TRBV6-6 NA CASSYPVRGVTEAFF TGTGCCAGCAGTTACCCCGTACGGGGGGTCACTGAAGCTTTCTTT
NA TRBJ2-7 TRBV10-3 TRBD2 CAISDGTSGTYEQYF TGTGCCATCAGTGACGGGACTAGCGGAACGTACGAGCAGTACTTC
once TRBJ2-2 TRBV29-1 TRBD2 CSVEKAGDPNTGELFF TGCAGCGTTGAAAAAGCGGGAGATCCTAACACCGGGGAGCTGTTTTTT
once TRBJ2-3 TRBV18 NA CASSVADSTDTQYF TGTGCCAGCTCAGTCGCGGATAGCACAGATACGCAGTATTTT
once TRBJ2-1 TRBV7-9 NA CASSLTLQGYNEQFF TGTGCCAGCAGCTTAACTCTCCAGGGCTACAATGAGCAGTTCTTC
NA TRBJ1-2 TRBV19 NA CASSWQNDYGYTF TGTGCCAGTTCATGGCAGAATGATTATGGCTACACCTTC
NA TRBJ1-2 TRBV5-4 NA CASSPGTANYGYTF TGTGCCAGCAGCCCAGGAACAGCTAACTATGGCTACACCTTC
NA TRBJ1-4 TRBV9 NA CASSAGNEKLFF TGTGCCAGCAGCGCAGGTAATGAAAAACTGTTTTTT
NA TRBJ1-2 TRBV29-1 NA CSVKRQGLHYTF TGCAGCGTTAAAAGGCAGGGACTACACTACACCTTC
NA TRBJ1-5 TRBV7-9 NA CASSLGVGLNQPQHF TGTGCCAGCAGCTTAGGGGTCGGACTCAATCAGCCCCAGCATTTT
NA TRBJ1-1 TRBV28 TRBD1 CAVGTGVYLNTEAFF TGTGCCGTTGGGACAGGGGTTTATTTGAACACTGAAGCTTTCTTT
NA TRBJ2-3 TRBV9 TRBD2 CASSFRTRGDTQYF TGTGCCAGCAGCTTCCGGACTAGGGGAGATACGCAGTATTTT
NA TRBJ2-7 TRBV5-6 NA CASSLRQSNEQYF TGTGCCAGCAGCCTGCGACAGAGTAACGAGCAGTACTTC
NA TRBJ2-7 TRBV9 NA CASSVGFGSYEQYF TGTGCCAGCAGCGTAGGGTTCGGCTCCTACGAGCAGTACTTC
NA TRBJ2-7 TRBV6-5 TRBD1 CASRLGQSYEQYF TGTGCCAGCAGACTGGGACAGAGCTACGAGCAGTACTTC